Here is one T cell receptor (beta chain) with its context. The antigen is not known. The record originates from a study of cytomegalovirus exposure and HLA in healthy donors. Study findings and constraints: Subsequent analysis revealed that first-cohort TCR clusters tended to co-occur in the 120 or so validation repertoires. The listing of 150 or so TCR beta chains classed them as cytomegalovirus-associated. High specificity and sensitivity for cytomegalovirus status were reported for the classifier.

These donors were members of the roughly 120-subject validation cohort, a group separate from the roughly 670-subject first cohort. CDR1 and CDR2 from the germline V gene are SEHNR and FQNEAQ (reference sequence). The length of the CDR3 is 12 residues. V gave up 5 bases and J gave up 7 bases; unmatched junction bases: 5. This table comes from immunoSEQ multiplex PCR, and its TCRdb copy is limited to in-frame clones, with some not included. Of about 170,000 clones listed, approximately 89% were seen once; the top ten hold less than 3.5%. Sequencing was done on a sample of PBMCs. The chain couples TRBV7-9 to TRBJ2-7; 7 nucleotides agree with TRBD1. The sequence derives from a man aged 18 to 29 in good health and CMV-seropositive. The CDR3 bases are TGTGCCAGCAGCGCTACAGGGGCAGAGCAGTACTTC. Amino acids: CASSATGAEQYF.